This TCR beta chain comes out of a study of blood T cell repertoires in COVID-19. Study at large: Nucleic acid was either cDNA or gDNA, and it came from T cells, B-cell-depleted T cells, or PBMCs.

The V and J ends lost 4 bases and 5 bases respectively, with 11 bases between them. The CDR3 is 13 residues long. This clone was picked up a small number of times. As originally analysed: Using reference gene primer amplification, nucleated cell counts were estimated. Here immunoSEQ multiplex PCR was the method, and the copy in TCRdb shows in-frame clones only, minus some. The D gene and trimming were derived from the DNA, and the V and J assignments and clone size from that table. This table has some 140,000 clones, roughly 83% appearing once. The rearrangement uses TRBV12-3 or TRBV12-4 and TRBJ2-5; a possible D gene is TRBD1 (6 bases). The specimen sequenced was peripheral blood. The receptor was isolated from a woman older than 75 with acute or convalescent COVID-19. The CDR3 sequence is CASSSIDRETQYF. The CDR3, as DNA: TGTGCCAGCAGTTCCATAGACAGGGAGACCCAGTACTTC.